This record concerns one TCR beta chain sequence. A much larger clone differs by one base, so this may be a read error. The CDR3 has 15 amino acids. Germline CDR1 is MNHEY and CDR2 is SVGAGI. TCRdb reanalysed the 5' RACE reads using MiXCR and keeps one entry per CDR3 protein. The table shows roughly 58,000 distinct CDR3 sequences, with around 21% occurring only once. Tregs were sorted as CD4+CD25+CD127-/low cells. This sequence joins TRBV6-5 and TRBJ2-1; no clear D gene. The source of this sequence is a female donor with breast cancer. The sample comprised tumor-infiltrating Tregs sorted from the breast tumor. DNA for the CDR3: TGTGCCAGCAGTTTAAGCGAGCGCGTCTACAAAGAGCAGTTCTTC. Its translation is CASSLSERVYKEQFF.